A single T cell receptor (beta chain) is shown here with its context. Its antigen is still unknown. Base quality data are lacking; no much larger clone is found one base away. The CDR3 regions of human TCRbeta chains were analyzed by immunosequencing. In the paper's pipeline: TCRs in the repertoires were compared against a reference library of SARS-CoV-2-specific TCRs that had been generated with the MIRA antigen-specificity platform. Breadth was defined as the fraction of unique TCRs that were SARS-CoV-2-associated, and depth was defined as the fraction of total T cells that were SARS-CoV-2-associated. Each spike-specific TCR was assigned to its reactive spike region and to a CD4 or CD8 class using the MIRA data. Log10-transformed breadth and depth values were compared by one-way ANOVA with Sidak's multiple comparisons tests. Drawn from immuneACCESS, this table holds only the in-frame rearrangements with V and J called that TCRdb kept. Clones are partly lost; checked studies trace under half to an unresolved V gene and leave the rest unexplained. The V and J calls and the clone size are those of that table, but D and trimming were determined from the DNA. The sample table contains some 130,000 clones; only one count was recorded for roughly 91% of them. The ten largest clones take up approximately 9% of the sample.

The data are from a study of T cell responses to AZD1222 COVID-19 vaccine (dated by TCRdb to about 2021). With respect to the entire study: AZD1222 recipients whose second dose came at about 4 weeks and those whose second dose came at about 12 weeks were combined into one group, since spike-specific TCR depth and breadth did not differ between the two schedules. A total of around 240 trial participants underwent TCR sequencing, of whom 200 to 220 had received two doses of AZD1222 and roughly 26 had received two doses of the MenACWY control vaccine. Trial participants were enrolled by age into subgroups of 18-55, 56-69 and 70-plus years, and 148, 28 and 57 TCR-sequenced participants, respectively, were included in these subgroups.

What this sample's time point label stands for: baseline before first vaccination. The vaccinee samples were drawn from two UK trials, COV001 and COV002, one of which was a single-blind randomized controlled phase 2/3 trial testing AZD1222 (ChAdOx1 nCoV-19) in healthy adults. For TCRbeta chain sequencing, PBMC samples were collected from trial participants at day 0 and at day 28 after the second dose. Paper-wide results and their limitations: Reportedly, almost half of the unique spike-specific TCRs recognized epitopes lying outside the regions that are mutated in the B.1.351 and B.1.1.7 variants. Conclusions about previously exposed vaccinees are limited because only a handful of AZD1222 recipients were SARS-CoV-2 seropositive at baseline. Spike-specific TCR breadth and depth rose significantly after two AZD1222 doses compared with day 0 and with MenACWY recipients. Because no samples from the day 14 peak response were available, repertoires could be characterized only after the peak T cell response. Vaccine-associated CD4 TCRs spanned the whole spike protein, with dominant responses in regions 160-218 and 743-854. The 56-69-year group was small, and its depth increase did not reach significance, likely because of low power. Participants were mostly white British and included more females than males, and it was suggested by the authors that clonal diversity may have been underestimated.

CDR1 and CDR2 are drawn from the germline V gene (reference sequence): MNHNY, SVGAGI. The CDR3 runs 15 residues from the cysteine to the phenylalanine. The DNA shown is the 45-base CDR3, in frame from base 1. Trimming takes 5 bases from V and 2 bases from J, and the germline ends sit 16 bases apart. Material: peripheral blood, obtained on day 0 of AZD1222 vaccination. The V gene is TRBV6-6 and the J gene is TRBJ2-7, with the D assignment possibly TRBD1 or TRBD2, given 6 matching bases for each. The source is an adult in good health. The CDR3 sequence is CASSEGGSPPYEQYF. The DNA is as follows: TGTGCCAGCAGTGAGGGGGGCTCCCCACCCTACGAGCAGTACTTC.